This record concerns one TCR beta chain sequence. Germline values: CDR1 MNHEY, CDR2 SMNVEV (reference sequence). The CDR3 is 14 amino acids. Deletions cut 3 bases from V and 5 bases from J, with 11 bases between. This sample is drawn from a study of blood T cell repertoires in COVID-19. Study background: T cells, B-cell-depleted T cells, or PBMCs supplied cDNA or gDNA.

The table came from immunoSEQ multiplex PCR; TCRdb's copy has only in-frame clones and leaves some out. Here the sample spans under 250,000 clones, 65% to 85% being singletons. Sequenced: peripheral blood. V gene TRBV27 combines with J gene TRBJ2-4; maybe TRBD2 (7 bases). The TCR comes from a man in his forties or fifties with acute or convalescent COVID-19. CDR3: CASSFRRGQNIQYF. The CDR3 DNA is TGTGCCAGCAGTTTTCGGCGGGGGCAAAACATTCAGTACTTC.